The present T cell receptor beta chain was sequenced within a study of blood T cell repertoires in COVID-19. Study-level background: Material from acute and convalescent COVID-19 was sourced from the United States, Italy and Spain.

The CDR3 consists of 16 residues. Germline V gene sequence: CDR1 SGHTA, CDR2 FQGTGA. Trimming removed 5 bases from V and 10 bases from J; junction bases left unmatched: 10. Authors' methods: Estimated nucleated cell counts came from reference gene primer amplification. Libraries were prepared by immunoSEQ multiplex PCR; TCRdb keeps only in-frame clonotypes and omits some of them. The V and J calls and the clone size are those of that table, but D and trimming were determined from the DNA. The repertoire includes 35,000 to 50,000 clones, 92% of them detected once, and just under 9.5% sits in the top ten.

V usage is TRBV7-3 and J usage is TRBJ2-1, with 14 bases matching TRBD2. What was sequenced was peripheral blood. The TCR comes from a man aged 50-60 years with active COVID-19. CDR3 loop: CASSPSGLAGEWEQFF. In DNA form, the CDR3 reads TGTGCCAGCAGCCCATCGGGACTAGCGGGAGAGTGGGAGCAGTTCTTC.